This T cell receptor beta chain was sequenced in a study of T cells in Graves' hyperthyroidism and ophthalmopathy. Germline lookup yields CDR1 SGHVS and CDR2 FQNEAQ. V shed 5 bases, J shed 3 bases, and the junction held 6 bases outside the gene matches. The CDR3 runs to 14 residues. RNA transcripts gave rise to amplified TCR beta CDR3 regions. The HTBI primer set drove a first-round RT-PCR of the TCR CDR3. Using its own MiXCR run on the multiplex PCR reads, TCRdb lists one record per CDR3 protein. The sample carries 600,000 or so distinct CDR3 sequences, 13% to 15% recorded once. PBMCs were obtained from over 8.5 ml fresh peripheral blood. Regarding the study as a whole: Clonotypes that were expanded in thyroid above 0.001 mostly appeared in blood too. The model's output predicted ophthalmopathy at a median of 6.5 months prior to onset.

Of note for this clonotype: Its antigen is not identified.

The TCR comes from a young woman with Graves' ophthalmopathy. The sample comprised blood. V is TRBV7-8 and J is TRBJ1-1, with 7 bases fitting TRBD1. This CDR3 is CASSPTGWYTEAFF. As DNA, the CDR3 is TGTGCCAGCAGCCCGACAGGGTGGTACACTGAAGCTTTCTTT.